This T cell receptor beta chain originates from a study of OX40 agonist ivuxolimab in advanced cancers. Study-level information: An anti-OX40 (CD134) antibody with agonistic activity, ivuxolimab, was administered to patients. Participants averaged about 60 years of age (range about 23 to 79) and were around 80% male.

Points from the study as a whole: With doses of 0.1 to 3.0 mg/kg, CD4+ and CD8+ blood T cells had undergone clonal expansion by week 6.

Generated by immunoSEQ multiplex PCR, the TCRdb table keeps only in-frame clones and is missing some. This sample has about 40,000 clones, with more than 70% found just once. Autoimmune disease history or systemic immunosuppression disqualified patients. Turning to this clone: Its cognate antigen is unknown.

The CDR3 runs to 14 residues. The germline CDR1 and CDR2 sequences are LNHDA and SQIVND (reference sequence). With 7 bases clipped from V and 8 bases from J, the junction kept 6 bases outside the gene matches. The sample was CD4+ or CD8+ T cells sorted from blood, taken in a trial of the OX40 agonist ivuxolimab. This TCR derives from an adult with an advanced solid tumor such as melanoma, head and neck, liver or kidney cancer. V is TRBV19 and J is TRBJ2-1; 12 nucleotides agree with TRBD1. CDR3 coding DNA: TGTGCCAGTATACCGGGACAGGGGGCCCATGAGCAGTTCTTC. It codes for CASIPGQGAHEQFF.